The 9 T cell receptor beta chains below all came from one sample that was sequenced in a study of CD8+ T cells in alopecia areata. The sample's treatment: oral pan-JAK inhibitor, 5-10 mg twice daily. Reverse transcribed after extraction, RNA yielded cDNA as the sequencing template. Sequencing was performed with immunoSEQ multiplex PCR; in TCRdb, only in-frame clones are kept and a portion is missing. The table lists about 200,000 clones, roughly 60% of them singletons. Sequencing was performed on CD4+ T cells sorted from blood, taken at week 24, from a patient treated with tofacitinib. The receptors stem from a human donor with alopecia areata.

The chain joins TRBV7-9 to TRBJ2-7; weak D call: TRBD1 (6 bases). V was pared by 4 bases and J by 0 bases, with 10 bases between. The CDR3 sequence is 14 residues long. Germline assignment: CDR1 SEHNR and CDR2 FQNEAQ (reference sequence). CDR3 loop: CASSSVGASYEQYF. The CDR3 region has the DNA TGTGCCAGCAGCTCGGTGGGGGCCTCCTACGAGCAGTACTTC.

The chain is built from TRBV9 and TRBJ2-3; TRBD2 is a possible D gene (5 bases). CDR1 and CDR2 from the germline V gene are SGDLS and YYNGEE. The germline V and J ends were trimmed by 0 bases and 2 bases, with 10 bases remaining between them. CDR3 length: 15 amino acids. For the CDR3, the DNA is TGTGCCAGCAGCGTAGGCCGAGCGGTCACAGATACGCAGTATTTT. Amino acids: CASSVGRAVTDTQYF. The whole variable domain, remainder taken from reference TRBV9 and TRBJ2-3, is DSGVTQTPKHLITATGQRVTLRCSPRSGDLSVYWYQQSLDQGLQFLIQYYNGEERAKGNILERFSAQQFPDLHSELNLSSLELGDSALYFCASSVGRAVTDTQYFGPGTRLTVL.

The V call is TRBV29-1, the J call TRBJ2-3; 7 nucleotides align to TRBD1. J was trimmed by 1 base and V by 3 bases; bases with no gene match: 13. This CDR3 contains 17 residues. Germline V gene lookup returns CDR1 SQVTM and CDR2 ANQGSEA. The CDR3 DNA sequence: TGCAGCGTTGAGGGCTGGGGAAAAGACAGGGGCACAGATACGCAGTATTTT. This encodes CSVEGWGKDRGTDTQYF.

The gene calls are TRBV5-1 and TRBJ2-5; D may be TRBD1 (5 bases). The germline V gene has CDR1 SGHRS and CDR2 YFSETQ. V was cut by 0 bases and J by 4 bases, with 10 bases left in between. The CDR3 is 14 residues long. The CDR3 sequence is CASSLVRAGETQYF. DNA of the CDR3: TGCGCCAGCAGCTTGGTCAGGGCAGGAGAGACCCAGTACTTC.

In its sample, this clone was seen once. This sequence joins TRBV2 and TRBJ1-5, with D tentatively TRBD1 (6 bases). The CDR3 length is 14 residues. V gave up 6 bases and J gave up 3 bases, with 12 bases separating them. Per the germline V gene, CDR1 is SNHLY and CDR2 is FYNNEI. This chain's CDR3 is CASRAGTPNQPQHF. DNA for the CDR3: TGTGCCAGCAGGGCAGGGACACCCAATCAGCCCCAGCATTTT.

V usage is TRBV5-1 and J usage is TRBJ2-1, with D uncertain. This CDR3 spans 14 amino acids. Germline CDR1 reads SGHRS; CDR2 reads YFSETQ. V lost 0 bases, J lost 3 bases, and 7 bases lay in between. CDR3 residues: CASSLAPGYNEQFF. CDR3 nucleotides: TGCGCCAGCAGCTTGGCCCCAGGCTACAATGAGCAGTTCTTC.

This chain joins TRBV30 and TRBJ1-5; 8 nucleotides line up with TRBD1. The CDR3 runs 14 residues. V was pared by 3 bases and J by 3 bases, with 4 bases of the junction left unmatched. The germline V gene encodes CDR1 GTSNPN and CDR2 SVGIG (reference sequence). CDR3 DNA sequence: TGTGCCTGGAGATCGCAGGGGGCCAATCAGCCCCAGCATTTT. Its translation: CAWRSQGANQPQHF.

CDR3 amino acids: CSVVPTGGGYTF. CDR3 bases: TGCAGCGTTGTACCGACAGGGGGCGGCTACACCTTC. The gene calls are TRBV29-1 and TRBJ1-2, with TRBD1 matching over 10 bases. V lost 4 bases to trimming and J lost 8 bases; unmatched junction nucleotides: 4. This CDR3 region has 12 residues. Germline V gene lookup returns CDR1 SQVTM and CDR2 ANQGSEA.

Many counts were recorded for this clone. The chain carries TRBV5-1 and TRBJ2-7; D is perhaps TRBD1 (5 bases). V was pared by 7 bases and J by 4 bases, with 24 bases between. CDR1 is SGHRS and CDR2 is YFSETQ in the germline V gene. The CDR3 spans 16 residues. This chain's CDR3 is CASGAFVRGRPYEQYF. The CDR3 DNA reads TGCGCCAGCGGAGCGTTCGTTAGGGGAAGACCTTACGAGCAGTACTTC.